A selection of T cell receptor beta chains follows, all from one sample in a study of CD4 T cells in relation to SARS-CoV-2 and coronaviruses. No antigen is known for these receptors. Measured with immunoSEQ multiplex PCR; TCRdb has only the in-frame clones, and not every one. The sample includes about 38,000 clones, approximately 81% of them seen just once. Input material: naive CD4+ T cells from PBMCs, cultured in vitro. Receptors originate from an adult with COVID-19. CDR3s include the opening cysteine and the closing phenylalanine or tryptophan. D genes are given only for firm matches. Clone sizes are given selectively: once, few, many, or a class where the clone is expanded.

v_call,j_call,d_call,clone_size,cdr3_nt,cdr3_aa
TRBV30,TRBJ2-7,.,.,TGTGCCTGGAGTCCAGGGAGCTCCTACGAGCAGTACTTC,CAWSPGSSYEQYF
TRBV4-1,TRBJ2-5,TRBD2,few,TGCGCCAGCAGCCAAGATTCCTTTTCAGCGGGAGGGGCGGAGACCCAGTACTTC,CASSQDSFSAGGAETQYF
TRBV3-1/TRBV3-2,TRBJ2-3,.,.,TGTGCCAGCAGCCGAGCGGGCTCTAGCACAGATACGCAGTATTTT,CASSRAGSSTDTQYF
TRBV2,TRBJ2-3,TRBD2,.,TGTGCCAGCAGTTTACTGAGCGGGAGGAGCACAGATACGCAGTATTTT,CASSLLSGRSTDTQYF
TRBV30,TRBJ1-1,.,.,TGTGCCTGGTCTCCCGGCAGGGGAGTTCCCTACATGAACACTGAAGCTTTCTTT,CAWSPGRGVPYMNTEAFF
TRBV19,TRBJ2-2,TRBD1,.,TGTGCCAGTAGGGGACAGGGGTGGACCGGGGAGCTGTTTTTT,CASRGQGWTGELFF
TRBV9,TRBJ2-1,TRBD2,.,TGTGCCAGCAGCGTAGCAGCGGGAGGGTACAATGAGCAGTTCTTC,CASSVAAGGYNEQFF
TRBV7-2,TRBJ2-2,.,.,TGTGCCAGCAGCTTTGAATATGGGATTCCCGGGGAGCTGTTTTTT,CASSFEYGIPGELFF
TRBV3-1/TRBV3-2,TRBJ2-1,.,.,TGTGCCAGCAGCCAAGATCGGTTGGGTGGGCAGTTCTTC,CASSQDRLGGQFF
TRBV4-3,TRBJ2-7,TRBD2,.,TGCGCCAGCAGCCCAGGACTAGCGGACTACGAGCAGTACTTC,CASSPGLADYEQYF
TRBV25-1,TRBJ2-5,.,.,TGTGCCAGCAGTGAGCGGCAAGAGACCCAGTACTTC,CASSERQETQYF
TRBV11-2,TRBJ2-1,.,.,TGTGCCAGCAGCTTAAATATGCGGTGGCTCAGCTCCTACAATGAGCAGTTCTTC,CASSLNMRWLSSYNEQFF
TRBV7-6,TRBJ2-7,TRBD2,.,TGTGCCAGCAGCTTAGTTCACGGGAGGGCCCTGAGCGAGCAGTACTTC,CASSLVHGRALSEQYF
TRBV27,TRBJ2-2,TRBD2,.,TGTGCCAGCAGTTTGGGACTAGAGAACACCGGGGAGCTGTTTTTT,CASSLGLENTGELFF